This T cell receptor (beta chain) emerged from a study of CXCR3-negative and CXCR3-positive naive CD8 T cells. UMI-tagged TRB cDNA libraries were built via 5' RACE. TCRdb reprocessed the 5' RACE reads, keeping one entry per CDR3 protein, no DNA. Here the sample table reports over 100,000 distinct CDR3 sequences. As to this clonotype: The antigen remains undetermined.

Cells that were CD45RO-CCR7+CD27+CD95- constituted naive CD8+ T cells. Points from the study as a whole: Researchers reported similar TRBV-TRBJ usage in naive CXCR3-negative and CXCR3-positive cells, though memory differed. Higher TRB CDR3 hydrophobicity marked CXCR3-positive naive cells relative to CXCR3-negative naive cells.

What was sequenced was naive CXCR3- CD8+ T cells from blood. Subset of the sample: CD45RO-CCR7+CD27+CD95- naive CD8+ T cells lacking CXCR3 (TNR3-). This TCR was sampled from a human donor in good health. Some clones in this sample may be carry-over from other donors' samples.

CDR3 sequence reads: CASSLRVGQGGIGNEQFF. This chain links TRBV7-3 with TRBJ2-1; with no DNA, the TCRdb D assignment of TRBD1 cannot be verified. This CDR3 has 18 amino acids. Germline lookup yields CDR1 SGHTA and CDR2 FQGTGA.